The 6 T cell receptor beta chains below all came from one sample that was sequenced in a study of blood T cell repertoires in COVID-19. Using immunoSEQ multiplex PCR, the repertoire was profiled, and TCRdb retains in-frame clones only, with some absent. In the table there are 150,000 to 200,000 clones, around 85% of which are singletons. Material: peripheral blood. These TCRs come from a man in his fifties or sixties with active or convalescent COVID-19.

This clone was counted a few times. This chain joins TRBV19 and TRBJ1-2; possible D gene TRBD1, 5 bases. The CDR3 length is 16 residues. Trimming shortened V by 0 bases and J by 3 bases, and 14 bases separated the two germline ends. Germline CDR1 and CDR2: LNHDA and SQIVND (reference sequence). DNA for the CDR3: TGTGCCAGTAGTATAGATTATCGGGGGATGGACTATGGCTACACCTTC. It translates to CASSIDYRGMDYGYTF.

The gene calls are TRBV12-3 or TRBV12-4 and TRBJ2-7; D possibly corresponds to TRBD2 (6 bases). Trimming stripped 8 bases from V and 4 bases from J, with 9 bases between. The CDR3 sequence is 11 residues long. The CDR3 is CASGSGYEQYF. DNA of the CDR3: TGTGCCAGCGGTAGCGGTTACGAGCAGTACTTC.

V usage is TRBV9 and J usage is TRBJ2-3; 11 positions match TRBD2. Trimming removed 3 bases from V and 2 bases from J; junction bases left unmatched: 5. CDR3 length equals 16 residues. The germline gives CDR1 SGDLS, CDR2 YYNGEE. The CDR3 reads CASSGGTSGHTDTQYF. The CDR3 bases are TGTGCCAGCAGCGGGGGGACTAGCGGCCACACAGATACGCAGTATTTT.

The chain recombines TRBV9 with TRBJ1-1, with unresolved D. Germline loops: CDR1 SGDLS, CDR2 YYNGEE. The CDR3 totals 13 residues. V was cut by 3 bases and J by 3 bases, with 9 bases left in between. CDR3 DNA: TGTGCCAGCAGCGCCCTTTCGGACACTGAAGCTTTCTTT. As protein: CASSALSDTEAFF.

V is TRBV9 and J is TRBJ1-2; D gene unclear. The CDR3 loop spans 13 amino acids. V lost 1 base, J lost 2 bases, and 6 bases lay in between. Germline CDR1 and CDR2: SGDLS and YYNGEE. CDR3 sequence (DNA): TGTGCCAGCAGCGTACCCGGGAACTATGGCTACACCTTC. The encoded protein is CASSVPGNYGYTF.

The chain is built from TRBV3-1 (or the pseudogene TRBV3-2) and TRBJ2-5; D unresolved. The V end lost 10 bases, the J end lost 1 base, and 7 bases lay between the germline ends. Germline loops: CDR1 LGHDT, CDR2 YNNKEL (reference sequence). This CDR3 spans 11 amino acids. The CDR3 region has the DNA TGTGCCACCTACCGCCAAGAGACCCAGTACTTC. As protein: CATYRQETQYF.